Listed below are T cell receptor beta chains from one sample, sequenced in a study of tumor-infiltrating lymphocytes in primary liver carcinoma. MiXCR, applied by TCRdb to the multiplex PCR reads, yields one record per CDR3 protein. The sample includes around 70,000 distinct CDR3 sequences, over 60% of them seen just once. The specimen sequenced was liver tumor tissue from sampling region 4. The receptor set was obtained from a man aged 35 to 55 with primary liver carcinoma and hepatitis B virus infection. Both conserved end residues are part of each CDR3. The order of the fields is J gene, V gene, clone size, D gene, CDR3 protein, CDR3 DNA. A D gene is named only where the DNA matches it firmly. The size of a clone is reported for some rows only, either as once, few or many, or as a class for expanded clones.

>TRBJ1-1|TRBV6-5|once|.
CGRSKRENTEAFF
TGTGGCAGAAGCAAGCGGGAGAACACTGAAGCTTTCTTT
>TRBJ2-5|TRBV2|few|TRBD1
CASTEWDRQETQYF
TGTGCCAGCACGGAGTGGGACAGGCAAGAGACCCAGTACTTC
>TRBJ1-5|TRBV4-1|many|.
CASSQDGGSNQPQHF
TGCGCCAGCAGCCAAGATGGAGGGAGCAATCAGCCCCAGCATTTT
>TRBJ1-2|TRBV6-5|.|.
CASSSCYGYTF
TGTGCCAGTAGTTCGTGCTATGGCTACACCTTC
>TRBJ2-7|TRBV2|many|TRBD2
CASFSPRTRSEQYF
TGTGCCAGCTTTAGTCCAAGGACTAGGTCCGAGCAGTACTTC
>TRBJ2-1|TRBV29-1|many|.
CSVERTVGNEQFF
TGCAGCGTTGAAAGGACAGTAGGAAATGAGCAGTTCTTC
>TRBJ2-1|TRBV5-5|.|.
CASSLGAYNGQFF
TGTGCCAGCAGTTTGGGGGCTTACAATGGGCAGTTCTTC
>TRBJ1-5|TRBV6-1|.|.
CASSYQHQHF
TGTGCCAGCAGTTATCAACACCAGCATTTT
>TRBJ2-1|TRBV19|.|TRBD2
CASSPARLAGNNEQFF
TGTGCCAGTAGCCCAGCCAGGCTAGCGGGGAACAATGAGCAGTTCTTC
>TRBJ1-1|TRBV29-1|many|.
CSVLLREGTEAFF
TGCAGCGTACTCCTCAGGGAGGGGACTGAAGCTTTCTTT